The sequence of this TCR beta chain was determined in a study of T cells in Graves' hyperthyroidism and ophthalmopathy. Amplification of TCR beta CDR3 regions used RNA as the template. RT-PCR in the first round (using the HTBI primer set) targeted the TCR CDR3. TCRdb processed the multiplex PCR reads anew with MiXCR; each CDR3 protein has one entry. The sample carries 80,000 to 100,000 distinct CDR3 sequences, about 37% recorded once. There are many counts of this clonotype. Its antigen is not identified. Study-wide results and caveats: A 13 V-J signature model discriminated ophthalmopathy versus stable hyperthyroidism. Peripheral blood also featured most of the thyroid clonotypes expanded above 0.001.

This TCR was sampled from a young woman with Graves' hyperthyroidism. The sequencing input was peripheral blood or thyroid tissue (not recorded which).

The CDR3 DNA reads TGCGCCAGCAGCTTGGACAGACCAGAAACTGGACTGTTTTTT. It yields the protein CASSLDRPETGLFF. The chain recombines TRBV5-1 with TRBJ1-4; D is unresolved. Trimming removed 0 bases at V and 13 bases at J, with 16 bases between. Germline lookup yields CDR1 SGHRS and CDR2 YFSETQ. The CDR3 runs 14 residues.